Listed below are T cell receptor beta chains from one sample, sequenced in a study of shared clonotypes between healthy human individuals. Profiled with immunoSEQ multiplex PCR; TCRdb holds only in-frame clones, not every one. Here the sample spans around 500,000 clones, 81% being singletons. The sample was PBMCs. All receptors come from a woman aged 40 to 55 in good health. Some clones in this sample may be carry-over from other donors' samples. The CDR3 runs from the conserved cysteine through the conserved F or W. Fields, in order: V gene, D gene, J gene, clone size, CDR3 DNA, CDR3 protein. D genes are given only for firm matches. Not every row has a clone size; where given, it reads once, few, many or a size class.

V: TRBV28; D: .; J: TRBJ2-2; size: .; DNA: TGTGCCAGCAGTTCCCCGGGAATGGGGACCGGGGAGCTGTTTTTT; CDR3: CASSSPGMGTGELFF
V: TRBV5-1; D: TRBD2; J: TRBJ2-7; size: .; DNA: TGCGCCAGCAGAGAAGCGGGAGGCACTTACGAGCAGTACTTC; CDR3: CASREAGGTYEQYF
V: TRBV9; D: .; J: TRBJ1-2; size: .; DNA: TGTGCCAGCAGCCATGGAGGGCAGCCTGGTGGCTACACCTTC; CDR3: CASSHGGQPGGYTF
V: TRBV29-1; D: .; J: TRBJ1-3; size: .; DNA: TGCAGCGCCCAGACGTTCTCTGGAAACACCATATATTTT; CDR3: CSAQTFSGNTIYF
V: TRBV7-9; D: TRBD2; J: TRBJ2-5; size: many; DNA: TGTGCCAGCAGTTTAGGACTAGCAAATCGAGAGACCCAGTACTTC; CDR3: CASSLGLANRETQYF
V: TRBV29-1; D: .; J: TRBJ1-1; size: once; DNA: .; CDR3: CSVASGASNTEALF
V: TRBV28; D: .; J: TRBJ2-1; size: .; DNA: TGTGCCAGCACTAAACCGGGAACCGTGGCCAATGAGCAGTTCTTC; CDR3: CASTKPGTVANEQFF
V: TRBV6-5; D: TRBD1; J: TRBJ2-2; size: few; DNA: TGTGCCAGCAGTTACAGGGGGCTTAACGGGGAGCTGTTTTTT; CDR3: CASSYRGLNGELFF
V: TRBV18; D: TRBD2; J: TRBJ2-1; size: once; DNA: TGTGCCAGCTCACCGTTCAGCGGGACTAGGGGTGACAATGAGCAGTTCTTC; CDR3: CASSPFSGTRGDNEQFF
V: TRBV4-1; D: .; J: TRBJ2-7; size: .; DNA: TGCGCCAGCAGCCAAGCATCCCGGTGGGACGGAGGGATCTACGAGCAGTACTTC; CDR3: CASSQASRWDGGIYEQYF
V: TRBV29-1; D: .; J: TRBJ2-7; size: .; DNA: TGCAGCGTTGACTCGGACAGACCCTACGAGCAGTACTTC; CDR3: CSVDSDRPYEQYF
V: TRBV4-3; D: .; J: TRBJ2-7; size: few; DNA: TGCGCCAGCAGCCAAGATCCCGGCACTCAGGGCGAGCAGTACTTC; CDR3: CASSQDPGTQGEQYF
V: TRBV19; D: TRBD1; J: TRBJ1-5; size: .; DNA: TGTGCCAGTAGTATACTGGGACAGACCCAACAGCCCCAGCATTTT; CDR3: CASSILGQTQQPQHF
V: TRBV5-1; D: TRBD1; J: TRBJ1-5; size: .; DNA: TGCGCCAGCAGCCCCGGACAGGCGAATCAGCCCCAGCATTTT; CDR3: CASSPGQANQPQHF
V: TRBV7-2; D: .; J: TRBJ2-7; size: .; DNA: TGTGCCAGCAGCTTTCTTGGGGGGAACAACTACGAGCAGTACTTC; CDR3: CASSFLGGNNYEQYF
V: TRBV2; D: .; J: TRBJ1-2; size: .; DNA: TGTGCCAGCAGTTACGGAGGCGGGGGCTACACCTTC; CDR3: CASSYGGGGYTF
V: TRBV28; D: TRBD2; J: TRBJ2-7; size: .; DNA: TGTGCCAGCAGTTCCCCGTTCGCGGGAGAGGGTTACGAGCAGTACTTC; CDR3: CASSSPFAGEGYEQYF
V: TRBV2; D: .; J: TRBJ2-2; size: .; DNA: TGTGCCAGCACCGAAAGTGTCTCCGGGGAGCTGTTTTTT; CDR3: CASTESVSGELFF
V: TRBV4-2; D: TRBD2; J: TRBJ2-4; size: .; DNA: TGTGCCAGCAGCCAAGATCCGGCTAGCGGGAGAGGAAACATTCAGTACTTC; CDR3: CASSQDPASGRGNIQYF
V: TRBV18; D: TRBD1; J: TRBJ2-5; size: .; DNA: TGTGCCAGCTCACCGGGGACAGGATTGGAGACCCAGTACTTC; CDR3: CASSPGTGLETQYF
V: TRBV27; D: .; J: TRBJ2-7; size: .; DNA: TGTGCCAGCGGAGCCGGACAACATTACGAGCAGTACTTC; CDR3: CASGAGQHYEQYF
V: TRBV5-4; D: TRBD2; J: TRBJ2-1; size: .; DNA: TGTGCCAGCACCGCGACTAGCGGTTCCTACAATGAGCAGTTCTTC; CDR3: CASTATSGSYNEQFF
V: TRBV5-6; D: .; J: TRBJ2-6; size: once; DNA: TGTGCCAGCAGCCCGGAATTAGCACGTGGGGCCAACGTCCTGACTTTC; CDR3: CASSPELARGANVLTF
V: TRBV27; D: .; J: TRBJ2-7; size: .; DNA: TGTGCCAGCAGTTTAACTTGGTCCTACGAGCAGTACTTC; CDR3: CASSLTWSYEQYF
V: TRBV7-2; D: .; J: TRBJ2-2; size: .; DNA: TGTGCCAGCAGCTTCATAACAGGGAACACCGGGGAGCTGTTTTTT; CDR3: CASSFITGNTGELFF
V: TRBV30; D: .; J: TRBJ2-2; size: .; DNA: TGTGCCTGGAGTGCCGGCAGGGTTGACACCGGGGAGCTGTTTTTT; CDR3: CAWSAGRVDTGELFF
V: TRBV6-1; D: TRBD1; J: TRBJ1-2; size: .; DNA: TGTGCCACCCGGGACAGGGGAGGCGCGGACTATGGCTACACCTTC; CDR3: CATRDRGGADYGYTF
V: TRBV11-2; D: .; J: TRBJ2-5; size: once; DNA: TGTGCCAGCAGCTTCTACGAGACCCAGTACTTC; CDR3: CASSFYETQYF
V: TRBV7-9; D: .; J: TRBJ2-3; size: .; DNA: TGTGCCAGCAGCTTAGATCGATATACGCAGTATTTT; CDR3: CASSLDRYTQYF
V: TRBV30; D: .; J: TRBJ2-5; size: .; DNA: TGTGCCTGGAGTAAGCCCGGGGGCTCAGAGACCCAGTACTTC; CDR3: CAWSKPGGSETQYF
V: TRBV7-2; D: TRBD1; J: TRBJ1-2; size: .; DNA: TGTGCCAGCAGCCTGGACAGGGCTCCTAACTATGGCTACACCTTC; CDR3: CASSLDRAPNYGYTF
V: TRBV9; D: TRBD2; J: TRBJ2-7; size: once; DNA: TGTGCCAGCAGCGTCTGGGACTACGGGACTAACGAGCAGTACTTC; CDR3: CASSVWDYGTNEQYF
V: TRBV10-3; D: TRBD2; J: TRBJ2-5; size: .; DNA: TGTGCCACAATAGCGGGAGGGCCTGGAGAGACCCAGTACTTC; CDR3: CATIAGGPGETQYF
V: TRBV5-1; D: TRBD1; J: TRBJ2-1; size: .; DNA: TGCGCCAGCAGCCCCGCGGCGACAGGGTTAGACTACAATGAGCAGTTCTTC; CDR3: CASSPAATGLDYNEQFF
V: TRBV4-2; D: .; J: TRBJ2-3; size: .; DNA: TGTGCCAGCAGCCAAGATAAGGGCACAGATACGCAGTATTTT; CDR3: CASSQDKGTDTQYF
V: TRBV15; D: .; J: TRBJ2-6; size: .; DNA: TGTGCCACCAGCAGAGATTTGGGCGGTGGGGCCAACGTCCTGACTTTC; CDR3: CATSRDLGGGANVLTF